This passage covers 30 T cell receptor beta chains from one sample sequenced in a study of blood T cell repertoires in COVID-19. Produced via immunoSEQ multiplex PCR; TCRdb's table is partial and in-frame only. The profile covers approximately 250,000 clones, with around 88% appearing a single time and 5% to 7% taken by the ten largest. What was sequenced was peripheral blood. Every receptor here comes from a woman at least 80 years old with COVID-19, enrolled during active disease.

The chain is built from TRBV27 and TRBJ2-7; 9 bases map to TRBD1. The length of the CDR3 is 16 residues. Germline V gene lookup returns CDR1 MNHEY and CDR2 SMNVEV (reference sequence). Trimming cost V 6 bases and J 4 bases; bases outside gene matches: 13. CDR3 sequence: CASRPLAGTGKYEQYV. The CDR3 coding sequence is TGTGCCAGCAGGCCTTTAGCCGGGACAGGGAAGTACGAGCAGTACGTC.

CDR3 DNA: TGTGCCAGCAGCCATCCCCCTAGGACAGGCTGGAACACTGAAGCTTTCTTT. It is translated as CASSHPPRTGWNTEAFF. This chain links TRBV14 with TRBJ1-1; 7 bases map to TRBD1. The CDR3 has 17 residues. V was pared by 3 bases and J by 1 base, with 11 bases of the junction left unmatched. Germline CDR1 and CDR2: SGHDN and FVKESK.

The gene calls are TRBV1 and TRBJ2-7; the table's D gene call, TRBD1, was not cross checked with the DNA. TRBV1 is an annotated pseudogene. The CDR3 contains 16 residues. The CDR3 loop reads CTSSQEFQGCLGEQYV. As DNA, the CDR3 is TGCACCAGCAGCCAAGAATTCCAGGGATGTTTGGGTGAGCAGTACGTC.

The chain links TRBV10-3 to TRBJ2-3, with 10 nucleotides matching TRBD2. Germline-derived CDR1 and CDR2 are ENHRY and SYGVKD. The junction had 5 bases not matched to a gene; V was cut back by 8 bases and J by 6 bases. This CDR3 has 13 residues. The CDR3 spells CAISGTSDDTQYF. The CDR3, as DNA: TGTGCCATCTCCGGGACTAGCGACGATACGCAGTATTTT.

The gene calls are TRBV27 and TRBJ1-2; D gene ambiguous. Germline V gene sequence: CDR1 MNHEY, CDR2 SMNVEV (reference sequence). The ends were cut back, 5 bases at V and 1 base at J, with 8 bases in the middle. The CDR3 length is 13 residues. CDR3 sequence: CASSTTNNYGYTF. The CDR3 nucleotides read TGTGCCAGCAGTACCACAAATAACTATGGCTACACCTTC.

This clone showed up just a few times. The chain carries TRBV5-1 and TRBJ1-6; TRBD1 matches at 8 bases. V lost 4 bases to trimming and J lost 7 bases; unmatched junction nucleotides: 4. This CDR3 contains 14 residues. Germline V gene sequence: CDR1 SGHRS, CDR2 YFSETQ. CDR3 sequence: CASSTTGANSPLHF. CDR3 in DNA: TGCGCCAGCAGCACGACAGGGGCCAATTCACCCCTCCACTTT.

In this sample, this clone turned up once. The rearrangement joins TRBV15 to TRBJ2-5; 8 bases align to TRBD1. J was trimmed by 7 bases and V by 5 bases; bases with no gene match: 15. This CDR3 has 16 amino acids. Per germline, CDR1 LNHNV and CDR2 YYDKDF (reference sequence). In nucleotides, the CDR3 is TGTGCCACCAGCTTAAGGACAGGGCAATTTGGTGGGACCCAGTACTTC. It specifies CATSLRTGQFGGTQYF.

The chain uses TRBV6-2 or TRBV6-3 and TRBJ1-5; the match to TRBD1 covers 7 bases. Trimming at V came to 2 bases and at J to 3 bases, leaving 4 bases not matched to a gene. The germline V gene encodes CDR1 MNHEY and CDR2 SVGEGT. The CDR3 runs to 15 residues. CDR3 sequence reads: CASSYLTGPNQPQHF. The CDR3 region has the DNA TGTGCCAGCAGTTACCTGACAGGGCCCAATCAGCCCCAGCATTTT.

This rearrangement joins TRBV7-7 to TRBJ1-3; TRBD1 aligns across 11 bases. The CDR3 consists of 19 residues. V gave up 2 bases and J gave up 4 bases; unmatched junction bases: 13. CDR1 is SSHAT and CDR2 is FNYEAQ in the germline V gene (reference sequence). CDR3 coding DNA: TGTGCCAGCAGCTTAAGGGACAGGGGGGTTAAGGTATTGGGAAACACCATATATTTT. This codes for CASSLRDRGVKVLGNTIYF.

The chain carries TRBV4-1 and TRBJ2-7; D might be TRBD2 (5 bases). Germline V CDR1 and CDR2: MGHRA, YSYEKL. V shed 4 bases and J shed 7 bases, with 17 bases lying between them. The CDR3 sequence is 14 residues long. The CDR3 region is CASSPPRATGEQYF. The CDR3 bases are TGCGCCAGCAGCCCTCCAAGGGCGACGGGGGAGCAGTACTTC.

The V call is TRBV19, the J call TRBJ1-3; 7 bases are a match to TRBD1. Trimming took 2 bases from V and 2 from J; bases not matched to a gene: 0. CDR3 size: 14 residues. Germline lookup yields CDR1 LNHDA and CDR2 SQIVND (reference sequence). The CDR3 protein is CASSIRGPGNTIYF. The CDR3 DNA reads as TGTGCCAGTAGTATAAGGGGGCCTGGAAACACCATATATTTT.

This clone has only a few counts. The chain joins TRBV28 to TRBJ1-5, with D possibly matching TRBD1 (6 bases). The CDR3 totals 14 residues. Germline CDR1 reads MDHEN; CDR2 reads SYDVKM. Deletions cut 7 bases from V and 6 bases from J, with 16 bases between. The CDR3, as DNA: TGTGCCAGCATTGAAACAGGGAGCGGTCAGCCCCAGCATTTT. This codes for CASIETGSGQPQHF.

The V and J genes are TRBV5-1 and TRBJ2-3, with 9 bases fitting TRBD1. J gave up 3 bases and V 3 bases, and 5 bases lay outside the gene matches. This CDR3 comprises 15 residues. Germline V gives CDR1 SGHRS, CDR2 YFSETQ. CDR3 nucleotide sequence: TGCGCCAGCAGCTCTGACAGGGGGAGGACAGATACGCAGTATTTT. Translated: CASSSDRGRTDTQYF.

The chain couples TRBV28 to TRBJ1-1, with D possibly TRBD1 on 5 matching bases. CDR1 and CDR2 from the germline V gene are MDHEN and SYDVKM. V was pared by 4 bases and J by 7 bases, with 19 bases between. This CDR3 contains 15 residues. The CDR3 bases are TGTGCCAGCAGTTCGCCGGGGGGGGAACGGGGTGAAGCTTTCTTT. It encodes CASSSPGGERGEAFF.

CDR3 amino acids: CASSLGGQGVRGNTIYF. The DNA of the CDR3 is TGTGCCAGCAGCTTAGGGGGACAGGGAGTTCGTGGAAACACCATATATTTT. This chain joins TRBV7-2 and TRBJ1-3, with 9 nucleotides matching TRBD1. The ends lost 1 base at V and 3 bases at J; junction bases unmatched: 7. CDR3 length equals 17 residues. Germline-derived CDR1 and CDR2 are SGHTA and FQGNSA. Based on the CDR3 plus reference TRBV7-2 and TRBJ1-3, the full variable domain is GAGVSQSPSNKVTEKGKDVELRCDPISGHTALYWYRQSLGQGLEFLIYFQGNSAPDKSGLPSDRFSAERTGGSVSTLTIQRTQQEDSAVYLCASSLGGQGVRGNTIYFGEGSWLTVV.

This chain links TRBV18 with TRBJ1-4, with TRBD1 matching over 8 bases. Trimming removed 6 bases from V and 4 bases from J; junction bases left unmatched: 7. CDR1 KGHSH and CDR2 LQKENI come from the germline V gene. CDR3 length equals 15 residues. CDR3 nucleotides: TGTGCCAGCTCGGGGGGACAGGAGATTAATGAAAAACTGTTTTTT. This encodes CASSGGQEINEKLFF. Full variable domain (rest looked up from reference TRBV18 and TRBJ1-4): NAGVMQNPRHLVRRRGQEARLRCSPMKGHSHVYWYRQLPEEGLKFMVYLQKENIIDESGMPKERFSAEFPKEGPSILRIQQVVRGDSAAYFCASSGGQEINEKLFFGSGTQLSVL.

V is TRBV19 and J is TRBJ1-2; tentative D call: TRBD1 (6 bases). Germline V gene data show CDR1 as LNHDA and CDR2 as SQIVND (reference sequence). This CDR3 is built from 13 residues. Trimming removed 6 bases from V and 2 bases from J, with 10 bases in between. CDR3 sequence reads: CASRPDRNYGYTF. Here the CDR3 DNA reads TGTGCCAGTAGACCGGACAGAAACTATGGCTACACCTTC.

The V gene is TRBV29-1, the J gene TRBJ1-1, with unresolved D. Germline values: CDR1 SQVTM, CDR2 ANQGSEA. Trimming took 6 bases from V and 1 from J, leaving 12 bases between them. The length of the CDR3 is 13 residues. The CDR3 DNA reads as TGCAGCGTCGCCTATCATCAGAACACTGAAGCTTTCTTT. Translated: CSVAYHQNTEAFF.

V is TRBV6-2 or TRBV6-3 and J is TRBJ1-1; D not resolved. The V gene's germline CDR1 is MNHEY and CDR2 SVGEGT. The CDR3 has 14 residues. Between the trimmed V and J ends, which lost 4 bases and 1 base, there was a span of 10 bases. Here the CDR3 reads CASSFGLSNTEAFF. As DNA, the CDR3 is TGTGCCAGCAGTTTTGGCCTTTCGAACACTGAAGCTTTCTTT.

The chain has TRBV12-3 or TRBV12-4 and TRBJ1-5; D possibly corresponds to TRBD1 (5 bases). The CDR3 has 13 residues. The germline V and J ends were trimmed by 7 bases and 4 bases, with 11 bases remaining between them. CDR3 residues: CASTPGGNQPQHF. DNA for the CDR3: TGTGCCAGCACCCCGGGGGGTAATCAGCCCCAGCATTTT.

This clone was counted only a few times. The rearrangement joins TRBV6-6 to TRBJ2-2; a weak D match, TRBD1 (6 bases). The CDR3 runs 14 residues. The germline V and J ends were trimmed by 10 bases and 1 base, with 13 bases remaining between them. Germline V gives CDR1 MNHNY, CDR2 SVGAGI (reference sequence). The CDR3 loop is CANSLRGNTGELFF. In DNA form, the CDR3 reads TGTGCCAACTCGCTCAGGGGGAACACCGGGGAGCTGTTTTTT.

In regard to this clone: The identical CDR3 is also encoded by other nucleotide sequences in the sample. This rearrangement joins TRBV10-3 to TRBJ2-2; 7 bases align to TRBD1. In germline, CDR1 is ENHRY, CDR2 SYGVKD. Germline trimming cut 4 bases from V and 1 base from J; bases unmatched to any gene: 0. The CDR3 is 14 amino acids. The CDR3 spells CAISGTGNTGELFF. In DNA, the CDR3 is TGTGCCATCAGTGGGACAGGGAACACCGGGGAGCTGTTTTTT.

This sequence joins TRBV2 and TRBJ1-5; 7 nucleotides align to TRBD1. Germline V gene sequence: CDR1 SNHLY, CDR2 FYNNEI. With 4 bases clipped from V and 7 bases from J, the junction kept 7 bases outside the gene matches. The CDR3 is made up of 14 amino acids. CDR3: CASSGGQAGQPQHF. The CDR3 DNA reads TGTGCCAGCAGTGGAGGACAGGCAGGCCAGCCCCAGCATTTT.

The gene calls are TRBV12-5 and TRBJ1-5; maybe TRBD1 (5 bases). V lost 4 bases, J lost 11 bases, and 12 bases lay in between. The CDR3 totals 12 residues. Germline V gene sequence: CDR1 LGHNT, CDR2 FRNRAP. CDR3 nucleotide sequence: TGTGCTAGTGGTTCGGATGCAGGGTCCCAGCATTTT. Amino acid sequence: CASGSDAGSQHF.

This clone was detected a few times. V usage is TRBV5-1 and J usage is TRBJ2-2, with a weak D call TRBD1 (5 bases). Trimming stripped 2 bases from V and 1 base from J, with 6 bases between. CDR1 and CDR2 (germline): SGHRS, YFSETQ. The CDR3 loop spans 14 amino acids. Written as DNA, the CDR3 is TGCGCCAGCAGCTTCGACAGGAACACCGGGGAGCTGTTTTTT. Protein sequence: CASSFDRNTGELFF.

The rearrangement links TRBV5-8 to TRBJ2-3; 9 nucleotides align to TRBD1. With 4 bases clipped from V and 6 bases from J, the junction kept 12 bases outside the gene matches. Germline V CDR1 and CDR2: SGHTS, YDEGEE. The CDR3 sequence is 16 residues long. CDR3 nucleotides: TGTGCCAGCAGCGAAATAGGTGGGACAGGGAGGGATACGCAGTATTTT. Translation gives CASSEIGGTGRDTQYF. Together with reference TRBV5-8 and TRBJ2-3, the CDR3 gives the full variable domain: EAGVTQSPTHLIKTRGQQATLRCSPISGHTSVYWYQQALGLGLQFLLWYDEGEERNRGNFPPRFSGRQFPNYSSELNVNALELEDSALYLCASSEIGGTGRDTQYFGPGTRLTVL.

This chain links TRBV11-2 with TRBJ1-1; D gene ambiguous. Trimming removed 1 base at V and 6 bases at J, with 15 bases between. The CDR3 sequence is 15 residues long. The germline V gene has CDR1 SGHAT and CDR2 FQNNGV. CDR3 sequence reads: CASSLVPGLGAEAFF. CDR3 nucleotides: TGTGCCAGCAGCTTAGTACCGGGGTTGGGCGCTGAAGCTTTCTTT.

V and J are TRBV2 and TRBJ1-6, with D possibly being TRBD1 (5 bases). The CDR3 totals 14 residues. V lost 7 bases to trimming and J lost 7 bases, with 14 bases between them. Germline loops: CDR1 SNHLY, CDR2 FYNNEI. This chain's CDR3 is CASNGGVLNSPLHF. The DNA for the CDR3 is TGTGCCAGCAATGGGGGGGTTCTAAATTCACCCCTCCACTTT.

The chain carries TRBV5-8 and TRBJ1-2; possibly TRBD1 for D (6 bases). The V end lost 4 bases, the J end lost 6 bases, and 16 bases lay between the germline ends. CDR1 is SGHTS and CDR2 is YDEGEE in the germline V gene. CDR3 length equals 14 residues. The CDR3 region has the DNA TGTGCCAGCAGCGTACAGGGTACCTCTAATGGCTACACCTTC. Amino acids: CASSVQGTSNGYTF.

The rearrangement uses TRBV18 and TRBJ2-7; 10 bases are shared with TRBD2. Germline loops: CDR1 KGHSH, CDR2 LQKENI. V shed 4 bases, J shed 2 bases, and the junction held 5 bases outside the gene matches. This CDR3 region has 15 residues. Here the CDR3 reads CASSLSGGKTYEQYV. The CDR3 coding sequence is TGTGCCAGCTCACTTAGCGGGGGGAAAACCTACGAGCAGTACGTC.